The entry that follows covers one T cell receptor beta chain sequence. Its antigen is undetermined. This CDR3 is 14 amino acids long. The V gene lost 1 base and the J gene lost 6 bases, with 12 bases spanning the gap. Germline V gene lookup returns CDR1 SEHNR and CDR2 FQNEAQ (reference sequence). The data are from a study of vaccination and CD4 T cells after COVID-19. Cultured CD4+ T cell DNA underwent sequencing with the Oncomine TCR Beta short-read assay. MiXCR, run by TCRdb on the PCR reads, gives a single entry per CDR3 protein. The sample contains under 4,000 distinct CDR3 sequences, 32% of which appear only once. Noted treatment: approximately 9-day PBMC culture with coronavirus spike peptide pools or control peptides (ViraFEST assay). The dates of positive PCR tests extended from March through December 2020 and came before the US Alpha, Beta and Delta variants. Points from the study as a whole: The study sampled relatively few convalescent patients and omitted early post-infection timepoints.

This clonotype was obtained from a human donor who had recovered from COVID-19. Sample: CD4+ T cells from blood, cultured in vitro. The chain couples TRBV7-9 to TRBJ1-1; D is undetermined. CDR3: CASSLEALSSEAFF. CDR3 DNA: TGTGCCAGCAGCTTAGAGGCACTTAGTTCTGAAGCTTTCTTT. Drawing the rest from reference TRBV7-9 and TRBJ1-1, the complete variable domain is DTGVSQNPRHKITKRGQNVTFRCDPISEHNRLYWYRQTLGQGPEFLTYFQNEAQLEKSRLLSDRFSAERPKGSFSTLEIQRTEQGDSAMYLCASSLEALSSEAFFGQGTRLTVV.